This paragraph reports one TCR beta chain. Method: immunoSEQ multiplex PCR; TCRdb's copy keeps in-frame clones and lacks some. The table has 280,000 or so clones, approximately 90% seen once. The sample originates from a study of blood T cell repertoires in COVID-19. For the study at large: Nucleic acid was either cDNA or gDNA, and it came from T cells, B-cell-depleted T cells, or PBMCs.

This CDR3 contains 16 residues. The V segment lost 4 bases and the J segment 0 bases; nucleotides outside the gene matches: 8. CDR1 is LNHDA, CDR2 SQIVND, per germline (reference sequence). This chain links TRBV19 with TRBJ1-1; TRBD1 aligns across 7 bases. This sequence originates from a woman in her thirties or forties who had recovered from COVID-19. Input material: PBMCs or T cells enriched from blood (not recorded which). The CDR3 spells CASSTWDSRMNTEAFF. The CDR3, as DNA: TGTGCCAGTAGTACTTGGGACAGCCGGATGAACACTGAAGCTTTCTTT.